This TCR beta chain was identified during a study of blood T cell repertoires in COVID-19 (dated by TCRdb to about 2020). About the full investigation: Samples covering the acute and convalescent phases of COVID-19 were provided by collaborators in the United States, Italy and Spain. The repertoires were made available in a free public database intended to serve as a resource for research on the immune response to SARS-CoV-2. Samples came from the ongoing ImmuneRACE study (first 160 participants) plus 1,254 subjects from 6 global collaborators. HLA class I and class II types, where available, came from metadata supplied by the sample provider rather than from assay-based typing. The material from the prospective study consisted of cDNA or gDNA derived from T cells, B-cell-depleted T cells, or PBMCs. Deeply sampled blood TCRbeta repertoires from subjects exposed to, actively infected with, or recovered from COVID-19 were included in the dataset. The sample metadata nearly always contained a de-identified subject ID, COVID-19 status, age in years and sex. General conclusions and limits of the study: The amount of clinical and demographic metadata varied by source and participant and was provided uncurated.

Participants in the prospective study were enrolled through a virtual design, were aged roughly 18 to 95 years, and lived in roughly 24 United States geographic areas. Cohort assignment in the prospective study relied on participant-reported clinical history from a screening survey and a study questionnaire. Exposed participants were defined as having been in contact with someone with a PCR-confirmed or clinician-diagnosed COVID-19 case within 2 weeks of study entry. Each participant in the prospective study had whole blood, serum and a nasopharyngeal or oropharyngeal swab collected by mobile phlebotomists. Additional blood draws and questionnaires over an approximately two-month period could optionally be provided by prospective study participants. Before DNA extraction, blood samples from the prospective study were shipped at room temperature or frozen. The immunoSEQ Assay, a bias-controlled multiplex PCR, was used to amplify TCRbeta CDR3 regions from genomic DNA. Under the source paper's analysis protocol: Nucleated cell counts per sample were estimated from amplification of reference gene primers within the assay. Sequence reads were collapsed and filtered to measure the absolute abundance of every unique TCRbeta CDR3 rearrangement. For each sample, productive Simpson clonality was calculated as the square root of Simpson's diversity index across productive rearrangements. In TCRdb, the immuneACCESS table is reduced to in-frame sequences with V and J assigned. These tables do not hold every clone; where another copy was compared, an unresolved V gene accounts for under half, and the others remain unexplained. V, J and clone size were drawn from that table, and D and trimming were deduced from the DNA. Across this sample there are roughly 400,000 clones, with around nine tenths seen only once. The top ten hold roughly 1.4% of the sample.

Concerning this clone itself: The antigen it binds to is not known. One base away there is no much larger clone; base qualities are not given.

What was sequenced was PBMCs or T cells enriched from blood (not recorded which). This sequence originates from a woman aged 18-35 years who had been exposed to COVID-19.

The CDR3 loop reads CASRPGTSGTGELFF. At the DNA level, the sequence is TGTGCCAGCAGACCCGGGACTAGCGGCACCGGGGAGCTGTTTTTT. The rearrangement combines TRBV6-4 with TRBJ2-2, with 11 bases matching TRBD2. The germline V gene gives CDR1 as MRHNA and CDR2 as SNTAGT. The CDR3 spans 15 residues, from the cysteine through the phenylalanine. Of all the DNA, just the CDR3 is kept, 45 bases in frame from base 1. The junction shows trimming of 6 bases on V and 4 bases on J, and the gene matches do not reach 4 bases of it.